The TCR beta chain described here comes from a study of blood T cells in healthy people across ages. Study results and caveats: TCR beta diversity tracked closely with naive T cell percentage. Per million T cells, TCR beta diversity dropped roughly linearly as age increased.

Concerning this clonotype itself: Its specificity is unknown.

Germline loops: CDR1 SGHVS, CDR2 FQNEAQ. There are 15 residues in the CDR3. Trimming at V came to 3 bases and at J to 2 bases, leaving 4 bases not matched to a gene. With a J-beta primer mix and a sample-barcoded 5' primer, a second PCR ran about 7 to 12 cycles. Template switching added a 12-random-nucleotide identifier to every cDNA molecule. TCRdb itself ran the 5' RACE reads through MiXCR, one entry per CDR3 protein. The table has roughly 800,000 distinct CDR3 sequences, about 62% seen once. V usage is TRBV7-8 and J usage is TRBJ2-3, with 8 bases matching TRBD2. The origin of this receptor is a man aged 25 to 40 in good health. Sequencing used blood. CDR3 protein: CASSFGGGYTDTQYF. CDR3 in DNA: TGTGCCAGCAGCTTTGGCGGGGGGTACACAGATACGCAGTATTTT.